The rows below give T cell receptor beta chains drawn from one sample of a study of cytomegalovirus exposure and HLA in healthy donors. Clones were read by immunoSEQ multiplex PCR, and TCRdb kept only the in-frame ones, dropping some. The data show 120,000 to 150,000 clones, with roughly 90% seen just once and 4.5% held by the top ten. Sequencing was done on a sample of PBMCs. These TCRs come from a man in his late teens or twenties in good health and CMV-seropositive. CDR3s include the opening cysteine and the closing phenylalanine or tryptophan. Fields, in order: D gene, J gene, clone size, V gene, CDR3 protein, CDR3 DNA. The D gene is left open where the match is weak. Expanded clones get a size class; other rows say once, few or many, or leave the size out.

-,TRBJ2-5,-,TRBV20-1,CSALKGETQYF,TGCAGTGCTCTTAAGGGGGAGACCCAGTACTTC
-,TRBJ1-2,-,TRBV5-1,CASSLVGGRSLVDGYTF,TGCGCCAGCAGCTTGGTCGGGGGGCGGTCTTTGGTTGATGGCTACACCTTC
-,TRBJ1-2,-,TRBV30,CAWSPRGYGYTF,TGTGCCTGGAGTCCCCGGGGCTATGGCTACACCTTC
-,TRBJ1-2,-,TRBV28,CASSSLPYGYTF,TGTGCCAGCAGTTCTCTACCCTATGGCTACACCTTC
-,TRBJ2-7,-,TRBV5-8,CASSRKRGGLGEQYF,TGTGCCAGCAGCCGCAAAAGGGGGGGGCTTGGCGAGCAGTACTTC
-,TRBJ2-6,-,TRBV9,CASSVSTGTSGANVLTF,TGTGCCAGCAGCGTATCTACAGGTACATCTGGGGCCAACGTCCTGACTTTC
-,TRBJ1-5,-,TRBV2,CASTGRSNQPQHF,TGTGCCAGCACGGGTAGGAGCAATCAGCCCCAGCATTTT
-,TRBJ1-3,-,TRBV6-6,CASSYLEAGNTIYF,TGTGCCAGCAGTTACTTGGAGGCGGGGAACACCATATATTTT
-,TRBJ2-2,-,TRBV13,CASSSPYGRPTGELFF,TGTGCCAGCAGCTCCCCCTACGGCAGGCCCACCGGGGAGCTGTTTTTT
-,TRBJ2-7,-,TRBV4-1,CASSQAEEEYEQYF,TGCGCCAGCAGCCAAGCTGAGGAAGAGTACGAGCAGTACTTC
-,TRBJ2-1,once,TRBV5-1,CASSLYGDSYNEQFF,TGCGCCAGCAGCTTGTACGGGGACTCCTACAATGAGCAGTTCTTC
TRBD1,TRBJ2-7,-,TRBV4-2,CASSQEPGQFSYEQYF,TGTGCCAGCAGCCAAGAACCGGGACAGTTCTCCTACGAGCAGTACTTC
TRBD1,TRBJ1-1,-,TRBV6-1,CASSEALGRGLGTEAFF,TGTGCCAGCAGTGAAGCGCTGGGAAGGGGGCTAGGAACTGAAGCTTTCTTT
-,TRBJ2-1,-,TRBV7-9,CASSPDLSEQFF,TGTGCCAGCAGCCCCGATCTAAGTGAGCAGTTCTTC
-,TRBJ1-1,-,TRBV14,CASSQYVRGTEAFF,TGTGCCAGCAGCCAATACGTCCGGGGGACTGAAGCTTTCTTT
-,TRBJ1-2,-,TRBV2,CASTDRSGGVYGYTF,TGTGCCAGCACTGATCGGAGTGGAGGGGTCTATGGCTACACCTTC
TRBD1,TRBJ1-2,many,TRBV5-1,CASSSGQGIGYGYTF,TGCGCCAGCAGCTCCGGACAGGGAATTGGCTATGGCTACACCTTC
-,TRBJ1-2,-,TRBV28,CASRDVQGWSPLGGYTF,TGTGCCAGCAGGGACGTACAGGGTTGGTCCCCATTGGGGGGCTACACCTTC
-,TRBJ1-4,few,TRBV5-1,CASSPGGYMAEKLFF,TGCGCCAGCAGCCCCGGCGGGTATATGGCGGAAAAACTGTTTTTT
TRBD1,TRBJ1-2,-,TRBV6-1,CASSDADRANYGYTF,TGTGCCAGCAGTGATGCGGACAGGGCTAACTATGGCTACACCTTC
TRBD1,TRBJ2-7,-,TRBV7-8,CASSLWQGAESSYEQYF,TGTGCCAGCAGCTTATGGCAGGGGGCTGAGAGCTCCTACGAGCAGTACTTC
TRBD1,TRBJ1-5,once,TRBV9,CASSQTTGNNQPQHF,TGTGCCAGCAGCCAAACGACAGGGAACAATCAGCCCCAGCATTTT
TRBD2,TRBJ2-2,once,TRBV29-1,CSVEGLAGGLTGELFF,TGCAGCGTTGAAGGGCTAGCGGGAGGCTTAACCGGGGAGCTGTTTTTT
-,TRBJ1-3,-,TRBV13,CAVLGASGNTIYF,TGTGCCGTCTTGGGAGCGTCTGGAAACACCATATATTTT
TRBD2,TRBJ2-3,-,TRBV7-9,CASSLGLAGTDTQYF,TGTGCCAGCAGCTTAGGACTAGCGGGCACAGATACGCAGTATTTT
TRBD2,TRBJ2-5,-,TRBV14,CASSQVGTSGKETQYF,TGTGCCAGCAGCCAAGTGGGGACTAGCGGGAAGGAGACCCAGTACTTC
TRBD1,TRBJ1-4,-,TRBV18,CASSPWDSGEKLFF,TGTGCCAGCTCACCTTGGGACAGTGGGGAAAAACTGTTTTTT
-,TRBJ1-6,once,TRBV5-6,CASSLDSFSYNSPLHF,TGTGCCAGCAGCTTGGACAGTTTCTCCTATAATTCCCCCCTCCACTTT
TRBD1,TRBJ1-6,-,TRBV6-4,CASSDSGTDNSPLHF,TGTGCCAGCAGTGACTCGGGGACAGATAATTCACCCCTCCACTTT